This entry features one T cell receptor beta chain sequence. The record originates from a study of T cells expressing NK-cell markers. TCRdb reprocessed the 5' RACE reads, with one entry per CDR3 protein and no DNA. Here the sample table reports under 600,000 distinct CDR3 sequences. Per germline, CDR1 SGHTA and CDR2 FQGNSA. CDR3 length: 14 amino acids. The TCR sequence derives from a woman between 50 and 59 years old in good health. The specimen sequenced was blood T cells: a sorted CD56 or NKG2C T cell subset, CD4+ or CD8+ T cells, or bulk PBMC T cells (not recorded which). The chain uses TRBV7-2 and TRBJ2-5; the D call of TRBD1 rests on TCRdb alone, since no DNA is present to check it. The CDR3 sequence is CASSHRGRKETQYF.